This T cell receptor (beta chain) was identified in a study of shared clonotypes between healthy human individuals. There are 16 residues in the CDR3. The germline gives CDR1 SGHTA, CDR2 FQGTGA. The ends lost 2 bases at V and 4 bases at J; junction bases unmatched: 2. The sample holds one count of this clone. TCRdb's copy holds only in-frame clones and misses some; the assay was immunoSEQ multiplex PCR. Of over 2 million clones in the sample, around 93% are singletons; the top ten hold 0.37%. This clonotype was sampled from a man aged 18 to 29 in good health. Some clones in this sample may be carry-over from other donors' samples. The chain couples TRBV7-3 to TRBJ2-2, with 12 bases matching TRBD2. Sequenced input: naive CD4+ T cells from PBMCs. Subset noted: CD45RA+ positively selected. The CDR3 DNA is TGTGCCAGCAGCTTAGGACTAGCGGGGCCCACCGGGGAGCTGTTTTTT. Translated, it gives CASSLGLAGPTGELFF.